Below, 2 T cell receptor beta chains from the same sample are listed, as sequenced in a study of CD8 T cells in Susac syndrome. Reverse transcription of roughly 0.5 to 1 ug RNA used random hexamers. TCRdb re-analysed the immunoSEQ multiplex PCR reads in MiXCR, keeping a single row per CDR3 protein. The data contain about 200,000 distinct CDR3 sequences, 80% to 95% of them singletons. The sequencing sample was made of CD8+ T cells from PBMCs. The receptors stem from a human donor with multiple sclerosis.

This clonotype was detected only once. This chain's CDR3 is CASSWGQQLNEKLFF. DNA for the CDR3: TGTGCCAGCAGTTGGGGACAGCAATTGAATGAAAAACTGTTTTTT. The rearrangement links TRBV6-2 or TRBV6-3 to TRBJ1-4; TRBD1 agrees at 7 bases. The trim removed 4 bases at V and 5 bases at J, leaving 7 bases unmatched. This CDR3 region has 15 residues. Germline V CDR1 and CDR2: MNHEY, SVGEGT.

The CDR3 reads CASSQTSGTGDTQYF. Written as DNA, the CDR3 is TGTGCCAGCAGCCAAACTAGCGGTACCGGAGATACGCAGTATTTT. V is TRBV3-1 and J is TRBJ2-3; 8 positions match TRBD2. V shed 2 bases and J 5 bases; nucleotides not matched to a gene: 6. From germline, CDR1 is LGHDT and CDR2 YNNKEL (reference sequence). The CDR3 loop spans 15 amino acids.